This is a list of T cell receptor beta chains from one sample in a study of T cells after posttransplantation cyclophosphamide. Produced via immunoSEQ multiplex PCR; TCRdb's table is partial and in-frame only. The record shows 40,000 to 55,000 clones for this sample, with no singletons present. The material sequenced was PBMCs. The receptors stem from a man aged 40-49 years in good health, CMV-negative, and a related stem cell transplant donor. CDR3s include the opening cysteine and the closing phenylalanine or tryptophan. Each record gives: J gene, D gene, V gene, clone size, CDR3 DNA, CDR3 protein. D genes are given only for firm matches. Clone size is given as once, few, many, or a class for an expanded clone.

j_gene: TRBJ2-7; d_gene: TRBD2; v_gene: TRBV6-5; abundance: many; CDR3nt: TGTGCCATCGGACTAGCGGGAGGGCACGAGCAGTACTTC; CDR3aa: CAIGLAGGHEQYF
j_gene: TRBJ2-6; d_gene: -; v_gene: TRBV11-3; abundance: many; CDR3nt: TGTGCCAGCAGCAACAGGTTCGATACGTCTGGGGCCAACGTCCTGACTTTC; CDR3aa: CASSNRFDTSGANVLTF
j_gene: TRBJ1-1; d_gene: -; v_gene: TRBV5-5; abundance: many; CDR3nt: TGTGCCAGCAGCTTGGAGGGGGTAATTGAAGCTTTCTTT; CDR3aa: CASSLEGVIEAFF
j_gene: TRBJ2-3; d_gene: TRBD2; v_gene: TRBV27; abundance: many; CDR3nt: TGTGCCAGCAGTCCCGAACCGGGACTAGCGGGAGGCCTCCCCACAGATACGCAGTATTTT; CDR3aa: CASSPEPGLAGGLPTDTQYF
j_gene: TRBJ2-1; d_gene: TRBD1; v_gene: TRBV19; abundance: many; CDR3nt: TGTGCCAGTAGGACGGACAGGGAGGTCCACAATGAGCAGTTCTTC; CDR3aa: CASRTDREVHNEQFF
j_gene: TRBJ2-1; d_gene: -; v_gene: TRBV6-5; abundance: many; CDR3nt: TGTGCCAGCAGTTTCTTAGGACATAGCTACAATGAGCAGTTCTTC; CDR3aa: CASSFLGHSYNEQFF
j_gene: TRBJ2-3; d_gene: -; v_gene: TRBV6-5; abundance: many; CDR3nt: TGTGCCAGCAGTTATAGACGGAGTATTAGCACAGATACGCAGTATTTT; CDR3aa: CASSYRRSISTDTQYF
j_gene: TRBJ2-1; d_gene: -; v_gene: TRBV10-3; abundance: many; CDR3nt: TGTGCCATCAGGCTAGACAGTCAACTAAGCGATGAGCAGTTCTTC; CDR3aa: CAIRLDSQLSDEQFF
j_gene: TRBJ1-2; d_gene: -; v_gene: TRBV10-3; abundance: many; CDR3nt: TGTGCCATCAGTCTAGCGCAGGGTCCGGGCTATGGCTACACCTTC; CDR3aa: CAISLAQGPGYGYTF
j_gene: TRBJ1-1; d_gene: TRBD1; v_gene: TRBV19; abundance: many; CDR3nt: TGTGCCAGTAGTATCCAGGGGGGCACTGAAGCTTTCTTT; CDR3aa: CASSIQGGTEAFF